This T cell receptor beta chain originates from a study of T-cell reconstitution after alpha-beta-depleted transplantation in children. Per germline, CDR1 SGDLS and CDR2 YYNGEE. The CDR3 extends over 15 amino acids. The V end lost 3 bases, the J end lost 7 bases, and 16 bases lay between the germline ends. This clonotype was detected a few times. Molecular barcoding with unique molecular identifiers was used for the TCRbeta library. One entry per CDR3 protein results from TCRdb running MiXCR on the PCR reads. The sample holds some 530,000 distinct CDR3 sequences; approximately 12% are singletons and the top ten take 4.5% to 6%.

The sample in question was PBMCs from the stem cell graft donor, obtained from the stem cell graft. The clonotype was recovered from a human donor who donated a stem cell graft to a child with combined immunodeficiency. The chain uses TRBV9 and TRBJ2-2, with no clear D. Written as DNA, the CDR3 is TGTGCCAGCAGCGGGCCTGGAAGGGCCGGCGGGGAGCTGTTTTTT. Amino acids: CASSGPGRAGGELFF.